These 6 T cell receptor beta chains were all obtained from the same sample, sequenced in a study of cytomegalovirus exposure and HLA in healthy donors. With 60 Vbeta and 13 Jbeta primers, the PCR was carried out. Clones were sequenced by immunoSEQ multiplex PCR, and TCRdb holds only the in-frame ones, with some missing. The data contain about 62,000 clones, roughly 75% of them singletons. Sequenced sample: PBMCs. The source of these receptors is a man aged 55 to 70 in good health and CMV-seropositive.

In this sample, this clone turned up once. The chain has TRBV5-1 and TRBJ2-5; D uncertain. The CDR3 consists of 15 residues. V lost 5 bases, J lost 0 bases, and 14 bases lay in between. Germline V gene sequence: CDR1 SGHRS, CDR2 YFSETQ. The CDR3 spells CASRVGANHQETQYF. The CDR3 DNA sequence: TGCGCCAGCAGGGTGGGCGCCAACCACCAAGAGACCCAGTACTTC.

Details on this clone: Compared with germline, one end of the junction differs, possibly owing to a read error. The chain has TRBV7-7 and TRBJ2-1; 14 nucleotides match TRBD2. Germline V gives CDR1 SSHAT, CDR2 FNYEAQ (reference sequence). The CDR3 totals 16 residues. Written as DNA, the CDR3 is TGTGCTAGCAGCGCGGGGACTAGCGGGAGATGGGATGAGCAGTTCTTC. It encodes CASSAGTSGRWDEQFF.

The chain is built from TRBV6-1 and TRBJ1-2; D might be TRBD1 (5 bases). The germline V gene encodes CDR1 MNHNS and CDR2 SASEGT. The CDR3 extends over 12 amino acids. Trimming shortened V by 3 bases and J by 8 bases, and 10 bases separated the two germline ends. CDR3 residues: CASSERTTGYTF. The CDR3 DNA is TGTGCCAGCAGTGAGAGGACAACCGGCTACACCTTC.

This clone occurred a few times. This rearrangement joins TRBV6-4 to TRBJ2-1; 9 bases align to TRBD1. J was trimmed by 7 bases and V by 2 bases; bases with no gene match: 6. CDR3 length equals 15 residues. CDR1 is MRHNA, CDR2 SNTAGT, per germline. The CDR3 DNA reads as TGTGCCAGCAGTGACACGGGGACAGGGACAAATGAGCAGTTCTTC. This translates into CASSDTGTGTNEQFF.

The sample holds a few counts of this clone. This chain uses TRBV5-5 with TRBJ2-1; 9 positions match TRBD2. The ends lost 3 bases at V and 3 bases at J; junction bases unmatched: 7. The CDR3 length is 16 residues. Per the germline V gene, CDR1 is SGHKS and CDR2 is YYEKEE (reference sequence). The CDR3, as DNA: TGTGCCAGCAGCTCCCGCCTAGCGGGAAGCTACAATGAGCAGTTCTTC. Residues: CASSSRLAGSYNEQFF.

This clone was counted a single time. The chain is built from TRBV10-3 and TRBJ1-2, with a possible D match to TRBD1 (5 bases). Germline V lookup: CDR1 ENHRY, CDR2 SYGVKD. V gave up 11 bases and J gave up 7 bases, with 17 bases separating them. CDR3 length equals 12 residues. The CDR3 loop is CASNNQGGGYTF. The DNA for the CDR3 is TGTGCCTCAAACAACCAGGGAGGTGGCTACACCTTC.